Listed here are 18 T cell receptor beta chains from one sample, sequenced in a study of blood T cell repertoires in COVID-19. The protocol was immunoSEQ multiplex PCR, while the TCRdb copy is restricted to in-frame clones and leaves out a portion. This sample has roughly 310,000 clones, with 90% found just once. The sample comprised PBMCs or T cells enriched from blood (not recorded which). These receptors were taken from a man between 60 and 70 years old who had recovered from COVID-19.

The chain has TRBV7-2 and TRBJ1-2, with 9 bases identical to TRBD1. The germline V gene encodes CDR1 SGHTA and CDR2 FQGNSA. Germline trimming cut 4 bases from V and 3 bases from J; bases unmatched to any gene: 3. CDR3 size: 14 residues. The CDR3 reads CASSYDRGDYGYTF. The CDR3 DNA sequence: TGTGCCAGCAGCTACGACAGGGGGGACTATGGCTACACCTTC. The whole variable domain, remainder taken from reference TRBV7-2 and TRBJ1-2, is GAGVSQSPSNKVTEKGKDVELRCDPISGHTALYWYRQSLGQGLEFLIYFQGNSAPDKSGLPSDRFSAERTGGSVSTLTIQRTQQEDSAVYLCASSYDRGDYGYTFGSGTRLTVV.

The chain uses TRBV12-3 or TRBV12-4 and TRBJ2-1; D gene uncertain. The CDR3 consists of 13 residues. The V gene lost 3 bases and the J gene lost 4 bases, with 7 bases spanning the gap. For the CDR3, the DNA is TGTGCCAGCAGTTTTGAAACATACAATGAGCAGTTCTTC. It is translated as CASSFETYNEQFF.

This clone was seen once. This chain links TRBV28 with TRBJ1-2; the match to TRBD1 covers 7 bases. The J segment lost 5 bases and the V segment lost 3 bases, leaving 6 bases of the junction unmatched. There are 14 residues in the CDR3. The germline CDR1 and CDR2 sequences are MDHEN and SYDVKM. DNA for the CDR3: TGTGCCAGCAGTTTTAGGGGGCGGTGGTATGGCTACACCTTC. Its translation: CASSFRGRWYGYTF.

V gene TRBV3-1 (or the pseudogene TRBV3-2) combines with J gene TRBJ1-1; D unclear. The CDR3 loop spans 14 amino acids. CDR1 and CDR2 from the germline V gene are LGHDT and YNNKEL (reference sequence). Trimming cost V 3 bases and J 4 bases, with 12 bases left between them. CDR3: CASSQGISGTEAFF. CDR3 bases: TGTGCCAGCAGCCAGGGTATTAGCGGCACTGAAGCTTTCTTT.

The chain is built from TRBV11-3 and TRBJ1-1; D remains ambiguous. V lost 5 bases and J 1 base, leaving 17 bases between the germline ends. This CDR3 is 16 amino acids long. From germline, CDR1 is SGHNT and CDR2 YENEEA. CDR3 coding DNA: TGTGCCAGCAGCCAGACCCTATGGGCAGGGAACACTGAAGCTTTCTTT. Translating gives CASSQTLWAGNTEAFF. Combining the CDR3 with reference TRBV11-3 and TRBJ1-1 gives the whole variable domain EAGVVQSPRYKIIEKKQPVAFWCNPISGHNTLYWYLQNLGQGPELLIRYENEEAVDDSQLPKDRFSAERLKGVDSTLKIQPAELGDSAVYLCASSQTLWAGNTEAFFGQGTRLTVV.

This sequence joins TRBV19 and TRBJ2-3; TRBD1 is a possible D gene (6 bases). Trimming cost V 6 bases and J 1 base, with 26 bases left between them. CDR3 length: 19 amino acids. Germline V gives CDR1 LNHDA, CDR2 SQIVND (reference sequence). The CDR3 coding sequence is TGTGCCAGTAGCACCAGGGGCTTGCAGCGCCCCGCCGGCACAGATACGCAGTATTTT. Translating it yields CASSTRGLQRPAGTDTQYF.

This rearrangement joins TRBV25-1 to TRBJ2-2; 10 nucleotides agree with TRBD2. With V trimmed by 6 bases and J by 7 bases, 8 bases remained unmatched. This CDR3 region has 15 residues. Germline CDR1 MGHDK, CDR2 SYGVNS. The CDR3 reads CASRPGTSVGGELFF. The CDR3 DNA is TGTGCCAGCAGACCCGGGACTAGCGTTGGCGGGGAGCTGTTTTTT.

This chain uses TRBV18 with TRBJ1-1; tentatively, D is TRBD1 (5 bases). The CDR3 extends over 16 amino acids. V was shortened by 0 bases and J by 1 base, with 12 bases between the two germline ends. Germline V gene data show CDR1 as KGHSH and CDR2 as LQKENI. The CDR3 reads CASSPPGRGSNTEAFF. CDR3 nucleotides: TGTGCCAGCTCACCACCAGGGAGGGGCTCGAACACTGAAGCTTTCTTT. Full variable domain (outside the CDR3, taken from reference TRBV18 and TRBJ1-1): NAGVMQNPRHLVRRRGQEARLRCSPMKGHSHVYWYRQLPEEGLKFMVYLQKENIIDESGMPKERFSAEFPKEGPSILRIQQVVRGDSAAYFCASSPPGRGSNTEAFFGQGTRLTVV.

V gene TRBV11-2 combines with J gene TRBJ1-4; TRBD1 matches 7 bases. The CDR3 is 19 residues long. The germline CDR1 and CDR2 sequences are SGHAT and FQNNGV. With 5 bases clipped from V and 0 bases from J, the junction kept 15 bases outside the gene matches. As DNA, the CDR3 is TGTGCCAGCAGCAAAAAACCGGGACAGATTGGACCAACTAATGAAAAACTGTTTTTT. Residues: CASSKKPGQIGPTNEKLFF.

This chain uses TRBV3-1 (or the pseudogene TRBV3-2) with TRBJ2-3, with D tentatively TRBD2 (6 bases). Germline V gene sequence: CDR1 LGHDT, CDR2 YNNKEL (reference sequence). The CDR3 runs 16 residues. Between the trimmed V and J ends, which lost 3 bases and 8 bases, there was a span of 21 bases. DNA of the CDR3: TGTGCCAGCAGCCAGGGCCTTGGAGGGAGAATCGGTACGCAGTATTTT. Translation: CASSQGLGGRIGTQYF.

This chain links TRBV19 with TRBJ1-1; D not resolved. Germline CDR1 LNHDA, CDR2 SQIVND (reference sequence). CDR3 length: 13 amino acids. Trimming shortened V by 5 bases and J by 3 bases, and 10 bases separated the two germline ends. The CDR3 DNA sequence: TGTGCCAGTAGTCCGGTTTATTACACTGAAGCTTTCTTT. This encodes CASSPVYYTEAFF.

The rearrangement uses TRBV11-3 and TRBJ1-1; D possibly corresponds to TRBD1 (5 bases). Per the germline V gene, CDR1 is SGHNT and CDR2 is YENEEA. Trimming removed 4 bases from V and 7 bases from J, with 16 bases in between. The CDR3 runs 14 residues. The CDR3 DNA is TGTGCCAGCAGCTCTAGCCGATGGGGGGTTGAAGCTTTCTTT. Protein: CASSSSRWGVEAFF.

This chain joins TRBV11-3 and TRBJ2-2, with D tentatively TRBD1 (6 bases). Germline V CDR1 and CDR2: SGHNT, YENEEA. The CDR3 length is 15 residues. V was pared by 1 base and J by 4 bases, with 10 bases between. CDR3 region: CASSLGQGTTGELFF. In DNA, the CDR3 is TGTGCCAGCAGCTTAGGGCAGGGGACCACCGGGGAGCTGTTTTTT.

V and J are TRBV7-6 and TRBJ2-7; TRBD2 is a possible D gene (6 bases). CDR1 is SGHVS, CDR2 FNYEAQ, per germline. The V and J ends lost 5 bases and 2 bases respectively, with 19 bases between them. The CDR3 spans 16 residues. CDR3 in DNA: TGTGCCAGCAGCAACGGGCGGGACTCGAGAACCTACGAGCAGTACTTC. It is translated as CASSNGRDSRTYEQYF.

The chain carries TRBV4-2 and TRBJ2-6, with TRBD1 matching over 7 bases. J lost 2 bases, V lost 2 bases, and 3 bases had no gene match. This CDR3 is 16 amino acids long. Germline CDR1 LGHNA, CDR2 YNFKEQ. CDR3 DNA: TGTGCCAGCAGCCAAAGGACAGGCCCTGGGGCCAACGTCCTGACTTTC. The encoded protein is CASSQRTGPGANVLTF.

V and J are TRBV27 and TRBJ2-7, with 11 bases that match TRBD1. Germline CDR1 and CDR2: MNHEY and SMNVEV (reference sequence). This CDR3 is 14 amino acids long. V dropped 4 bases and J dropped 4; count of bases not matched to a gene: 3. CDR3 region: CASSWGTGGYEQYF. The CDR3 DNA is TGTGCCAGCAGTTGGGGGACAGGGGGGTACGAGCAGTACTTC.

This clone was detected only once. The chain joins TRBV30 to TRBJ2-1, with 7 bases identical to TRBD1. From germline, CDR1 is GTSNPN and CDR2 SVGIG (reference sequence). The CDR3 runs 14 residues. The junction had 6 bases not matched to a gene; V was cut back by 3 bases and J by 4 bases. The CDR3 nucleotides are TGTGCCTGGAGGGACGGGACAGCGTACAATGAGCAGTTCTTC. Amino acids: CAWRDGTAYNEQFF.

The rearrangement uses TRBV7-2 and TRBJ2-5, with 10 bases identical to TRBD2. Per germline, CDR1 SGHTA and CDR2 FQGNSA. The trim removed 4 bases at V and 1 base at J, leaving 9 bases unmatched. This CDR3 has 17 amino acids. CDR3 region: CASSYTLAGALQETQYF. CDR3 nucleotide sequence: TGTGCCAGCAGCTATACCCTAGCGGGGGCCCTCCAAGAGACCCAGTACTTC.